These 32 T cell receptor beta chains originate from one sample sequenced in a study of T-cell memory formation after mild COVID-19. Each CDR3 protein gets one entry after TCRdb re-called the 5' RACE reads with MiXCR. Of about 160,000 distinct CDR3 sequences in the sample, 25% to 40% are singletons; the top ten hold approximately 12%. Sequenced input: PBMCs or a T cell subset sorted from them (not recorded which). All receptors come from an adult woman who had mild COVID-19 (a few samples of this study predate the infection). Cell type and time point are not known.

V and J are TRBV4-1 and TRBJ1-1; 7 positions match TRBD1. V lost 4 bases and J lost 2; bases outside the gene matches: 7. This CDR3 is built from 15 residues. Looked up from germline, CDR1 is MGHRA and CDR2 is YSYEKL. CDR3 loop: CASSPTGTANTEAFF. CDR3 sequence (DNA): TGCGCCAGCAGCCCGACCGGGACAGCTAACACTGAAGCTTTCTTT.

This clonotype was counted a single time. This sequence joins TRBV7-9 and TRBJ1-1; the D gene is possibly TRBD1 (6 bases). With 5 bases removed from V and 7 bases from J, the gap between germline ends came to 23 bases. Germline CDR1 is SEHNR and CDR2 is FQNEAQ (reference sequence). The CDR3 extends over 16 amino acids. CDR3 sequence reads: CASSQRGGGEVIEAFF. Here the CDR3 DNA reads TGTGCCAGCAGCCAAAGAGGGGGAGGAGAGGTGATTGAAGCTTTCTTT.

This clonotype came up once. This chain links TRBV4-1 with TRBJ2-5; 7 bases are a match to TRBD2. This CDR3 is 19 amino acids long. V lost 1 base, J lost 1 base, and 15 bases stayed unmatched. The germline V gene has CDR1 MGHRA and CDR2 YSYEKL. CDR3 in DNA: TGCGCCAGCAGCCAAGTATGGGGGGGAGGAGGTCGCCCCCAAGAGACCCAGTACTTC. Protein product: CASSQVWGGGGRPQETQYF.

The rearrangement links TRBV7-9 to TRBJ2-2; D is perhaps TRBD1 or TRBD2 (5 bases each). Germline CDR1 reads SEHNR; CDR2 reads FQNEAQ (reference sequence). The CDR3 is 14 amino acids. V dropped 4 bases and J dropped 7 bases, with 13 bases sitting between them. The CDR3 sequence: CASSSSRGGGELFF. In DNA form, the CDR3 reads TGTGCCAGCAGCTCCTCGAGGGGCGGCGGGGAGCTGTTTTTT.

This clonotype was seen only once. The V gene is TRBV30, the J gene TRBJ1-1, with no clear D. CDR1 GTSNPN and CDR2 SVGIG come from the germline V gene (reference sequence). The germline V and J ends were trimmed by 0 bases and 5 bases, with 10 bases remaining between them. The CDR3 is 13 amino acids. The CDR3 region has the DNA TGTGCCTGGAGTGTGGTGGGAGGTACTGAAGCTTTCTTT. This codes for CAWSVVGGTEAFF. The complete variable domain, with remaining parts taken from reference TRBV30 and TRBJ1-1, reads SQTIHQWPATLVQPVGSPLSLECTVEGTSNPNLYWYRQAAGRGLQLLFYSVGIGQISSEVPQNLSASRPQDRQFILSSKKLLLSDSGFYLCAWSVVGGTEAFFGQGTRLTVV.

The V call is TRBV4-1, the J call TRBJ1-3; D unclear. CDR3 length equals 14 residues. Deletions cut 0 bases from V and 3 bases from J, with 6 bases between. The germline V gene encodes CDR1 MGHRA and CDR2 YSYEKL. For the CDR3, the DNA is TGCGCCAGCAGCCAAGAAGGGAGTGGAAACACCATATATTTT. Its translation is CASSQEGSGNTIYF.

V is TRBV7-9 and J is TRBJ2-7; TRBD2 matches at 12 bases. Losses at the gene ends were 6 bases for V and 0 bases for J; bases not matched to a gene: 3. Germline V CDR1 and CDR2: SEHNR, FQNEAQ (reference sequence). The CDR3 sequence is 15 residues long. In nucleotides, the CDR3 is TGTGCCAGCAGACGACTAGCGGGAGACTCCTACGAGCAGTACTTC. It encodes CASRRLAGDSYEQYF.

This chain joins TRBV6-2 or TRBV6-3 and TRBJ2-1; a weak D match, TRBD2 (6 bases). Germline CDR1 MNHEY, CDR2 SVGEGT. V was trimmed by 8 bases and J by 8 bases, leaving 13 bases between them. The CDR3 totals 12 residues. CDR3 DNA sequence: TGTGCCAGCCGGGACTCCGGCTATGAGCAGTTCTTC. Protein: CASRDSGYEQFF.

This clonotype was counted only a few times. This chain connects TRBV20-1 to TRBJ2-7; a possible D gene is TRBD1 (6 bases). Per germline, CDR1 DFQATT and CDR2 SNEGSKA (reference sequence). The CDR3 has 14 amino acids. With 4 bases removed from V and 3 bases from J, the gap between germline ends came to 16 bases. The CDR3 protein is CSATTDSQIYEQYF. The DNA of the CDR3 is TGCAGTGCTACCACGGACAGCCAGATCTACGAGCAGTACTTC.

CDR3 DNA: TGTGCCAGCAGCTTCAGGACAGGGGGTTCCACAGATACGCAGTATTTT. This encodes CASSFRTGGSTDTQYF. The chain uses TRBV7-2 and TRBJ2-3; 10 nucleotides align to TRBD1. CDR1 and CDR2 (germline): SGHTA, FQGNSA. There are 16 residues in the CDR3. The V segment lost 3 bases and the J segment 2 bases; nucleotides outside the gene matches: 5.

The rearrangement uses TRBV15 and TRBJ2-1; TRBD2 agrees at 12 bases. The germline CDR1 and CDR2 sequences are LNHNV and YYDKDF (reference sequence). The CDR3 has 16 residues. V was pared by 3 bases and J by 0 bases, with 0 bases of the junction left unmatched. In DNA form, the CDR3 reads TGTGCCACCAGCAGGACTAGCGGGAGCTCCTACAATGAGCAGTTCTTC. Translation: CATSRTSGSSYNEQFF.

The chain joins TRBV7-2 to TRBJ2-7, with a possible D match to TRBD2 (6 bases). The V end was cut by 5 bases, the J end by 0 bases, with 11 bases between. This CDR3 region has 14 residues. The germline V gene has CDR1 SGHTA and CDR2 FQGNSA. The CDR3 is CASSPPGGSYEQYF. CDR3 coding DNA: TGTGCCAGCAGCCCCCCCGGGGGCTCCTACGAGCAGTACTTC.

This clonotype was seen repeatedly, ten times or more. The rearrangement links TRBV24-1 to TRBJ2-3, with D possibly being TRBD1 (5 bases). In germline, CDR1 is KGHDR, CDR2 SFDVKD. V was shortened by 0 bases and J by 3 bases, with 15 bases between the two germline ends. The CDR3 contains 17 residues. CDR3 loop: CATSDLAIGKGTDTQYF. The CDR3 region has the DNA TGTGCCACCAGTGATTTGGCAATCGGTAAGGGGACAGATACGCAGTATTTT.

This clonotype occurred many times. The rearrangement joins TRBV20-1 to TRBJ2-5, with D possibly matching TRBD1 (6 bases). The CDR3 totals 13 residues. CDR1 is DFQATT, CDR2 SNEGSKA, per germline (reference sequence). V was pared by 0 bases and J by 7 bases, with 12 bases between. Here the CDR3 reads CSAREGGVGTQYF. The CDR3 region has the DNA TGCAGTGCTAGAGAAGGGGGTGTGGGGACCCAGTACTTC.

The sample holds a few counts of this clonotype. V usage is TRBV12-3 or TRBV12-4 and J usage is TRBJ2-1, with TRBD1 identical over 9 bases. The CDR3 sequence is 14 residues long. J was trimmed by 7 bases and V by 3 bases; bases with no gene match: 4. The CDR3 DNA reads TGTGCCAGCAGTTTGGGACAGGGCTTGAATGAGCAGTTCTTC. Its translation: CASSLGQGLNEQFF.

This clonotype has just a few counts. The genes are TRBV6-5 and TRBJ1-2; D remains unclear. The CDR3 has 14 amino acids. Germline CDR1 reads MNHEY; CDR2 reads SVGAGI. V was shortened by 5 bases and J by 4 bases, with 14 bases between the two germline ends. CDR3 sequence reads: CASSPGGGSYGYTF. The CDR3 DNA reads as TGTGCCAGCAGTCCGGGAGGCGGGAGCTATGGCTACACCTTC.

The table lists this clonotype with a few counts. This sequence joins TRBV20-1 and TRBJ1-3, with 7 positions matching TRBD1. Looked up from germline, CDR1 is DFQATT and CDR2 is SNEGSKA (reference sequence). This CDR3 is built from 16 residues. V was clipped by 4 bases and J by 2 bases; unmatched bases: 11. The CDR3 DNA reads TGCAGTGCTACGTTAGACAGGGAGGTAACTGGAAACACCATATATTTT. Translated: CSATLDREVTGNTIYF.

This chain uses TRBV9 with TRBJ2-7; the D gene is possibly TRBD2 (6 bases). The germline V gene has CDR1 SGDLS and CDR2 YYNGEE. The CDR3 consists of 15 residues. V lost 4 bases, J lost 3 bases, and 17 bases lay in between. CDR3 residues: CASSPPSAEGYEQYF. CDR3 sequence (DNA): TGTGCCAGCAGCCCTCCCTCTGCGGAGGGCTACGAGCAGTACTTC.

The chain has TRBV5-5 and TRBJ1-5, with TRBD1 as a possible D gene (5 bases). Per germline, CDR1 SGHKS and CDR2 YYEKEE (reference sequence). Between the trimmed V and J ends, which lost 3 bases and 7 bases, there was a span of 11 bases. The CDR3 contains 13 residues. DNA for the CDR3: TGTGCCAGCAGCTCCCAGGGAGGACAGCCCCAGCATTTT. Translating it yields CASSSQGGQPQHF.

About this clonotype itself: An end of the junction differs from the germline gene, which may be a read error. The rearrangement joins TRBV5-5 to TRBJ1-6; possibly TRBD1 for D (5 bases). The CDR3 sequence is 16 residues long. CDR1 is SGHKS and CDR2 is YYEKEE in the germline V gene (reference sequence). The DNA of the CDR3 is TGTGACAGCAGCTTGGGTACCGGGACGGCAAATTCACCCCTCCACTTT. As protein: CDSSLGTGTANSPLHF.

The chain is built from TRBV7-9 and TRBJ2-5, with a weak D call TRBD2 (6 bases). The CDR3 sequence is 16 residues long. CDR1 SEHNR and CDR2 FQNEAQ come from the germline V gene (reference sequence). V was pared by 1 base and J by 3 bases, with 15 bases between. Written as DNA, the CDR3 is TGTGCCAGCAGCTTAGAAGTTTTGGGCGGGAAAGAGACCCAGTACTTC. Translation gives CASSLEVLGGKETQYF.

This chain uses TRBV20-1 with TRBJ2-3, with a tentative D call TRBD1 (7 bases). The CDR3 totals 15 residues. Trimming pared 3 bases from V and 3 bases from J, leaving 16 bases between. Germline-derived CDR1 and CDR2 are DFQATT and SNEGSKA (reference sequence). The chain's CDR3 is CSAREGQMTTDTQYF. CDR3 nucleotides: TGCAGTGCTAGGGAGGGACAGATGACAACAGATACGCAGTATTTT.

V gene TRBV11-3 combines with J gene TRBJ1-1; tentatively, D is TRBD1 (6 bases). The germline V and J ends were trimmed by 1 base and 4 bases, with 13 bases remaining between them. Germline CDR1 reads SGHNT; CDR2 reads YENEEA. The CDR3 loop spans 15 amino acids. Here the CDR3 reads CASSLGTAPFTEAFF. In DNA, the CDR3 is TGTGCCAGCAGCTTAGGGACAGCGCCCTTCACTGAAGCTTTCTTT.

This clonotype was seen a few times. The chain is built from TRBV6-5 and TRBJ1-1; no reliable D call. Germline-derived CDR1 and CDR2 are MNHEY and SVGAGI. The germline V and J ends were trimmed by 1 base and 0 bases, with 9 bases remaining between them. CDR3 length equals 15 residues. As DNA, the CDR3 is TGTGCCAGCAGTTACTTTGCGAACTTGAACACTGAAGCTTTCTTT. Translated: CASSYFANLNTEAFF.

CDR3: CSARGGNYGYTF. The CDR3 DNA follows: TGCAGTGCCCGGGGGGGAAACTATGGCTACACCTTC. This sequence joins TRBV20-1 and TRBJ1-2; TRBD1 is a possible D gene (5 bases). This CDR3 contains 12 residues. Trimming pared 6 bases from V and 2 bases from J, leaving 10 bases between. Looked up from germline, CDR1 is DFQATT and CDR2 is SNEGSKA (reference sequence).

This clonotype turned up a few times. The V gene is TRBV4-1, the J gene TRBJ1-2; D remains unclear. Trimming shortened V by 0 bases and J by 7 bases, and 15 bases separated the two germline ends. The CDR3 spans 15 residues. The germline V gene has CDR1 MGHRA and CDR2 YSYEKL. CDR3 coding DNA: TGCGCCAGCAGCCAAGATCAGACCTCGGGTCTTGGCTACACCTTC. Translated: CASSQDQTSGLGYTF.

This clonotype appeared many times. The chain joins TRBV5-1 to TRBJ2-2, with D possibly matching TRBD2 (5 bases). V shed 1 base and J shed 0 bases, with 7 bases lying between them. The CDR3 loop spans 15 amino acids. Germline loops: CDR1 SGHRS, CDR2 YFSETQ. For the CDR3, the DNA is TGCGCCAGCAGCTTGTCGGGGACGAACACCGGGGAGCTGTTTTTT. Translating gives CASSLSGTNTGELFF.

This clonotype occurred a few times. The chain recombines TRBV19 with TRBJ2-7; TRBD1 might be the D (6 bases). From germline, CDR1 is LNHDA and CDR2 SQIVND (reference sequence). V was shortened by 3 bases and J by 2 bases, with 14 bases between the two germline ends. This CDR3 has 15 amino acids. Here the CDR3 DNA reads TGTGCCAGTAGTATTGCTCCAGGGGTGGCCTACGAGCAGTACTTC. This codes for CASSIAPGVAYEQYF.

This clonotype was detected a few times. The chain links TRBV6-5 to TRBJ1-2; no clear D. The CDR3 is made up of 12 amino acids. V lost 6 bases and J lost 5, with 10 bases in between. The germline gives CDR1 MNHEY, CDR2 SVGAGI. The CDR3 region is CASRNSAYGYTF. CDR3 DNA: TGTGCCAGCAGAAACTCGGCGTATGGCTACACCTTC.

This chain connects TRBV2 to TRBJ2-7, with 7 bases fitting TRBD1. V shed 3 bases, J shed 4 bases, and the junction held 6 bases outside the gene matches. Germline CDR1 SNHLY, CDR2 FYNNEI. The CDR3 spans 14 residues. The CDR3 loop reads CASSEDRSIYEQYF. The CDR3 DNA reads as TGTGCCAGCAGTGAGGACAGGTCTATATACGAGCAGTACTTC.

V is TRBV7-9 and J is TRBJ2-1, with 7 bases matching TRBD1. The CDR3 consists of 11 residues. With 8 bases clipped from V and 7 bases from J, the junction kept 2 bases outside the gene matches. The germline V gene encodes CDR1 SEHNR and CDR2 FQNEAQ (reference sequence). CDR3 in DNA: TGTGCCAGCCAGGGGGTGAATGAGCAGTTCTTC. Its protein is CASQGVNEQFF.

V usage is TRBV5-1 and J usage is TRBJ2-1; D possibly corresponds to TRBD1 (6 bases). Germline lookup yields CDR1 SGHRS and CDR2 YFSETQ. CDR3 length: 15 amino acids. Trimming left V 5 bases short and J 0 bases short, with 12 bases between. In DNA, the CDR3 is TGCGCCAGCAGAGGGACACTTAGCTCCTACAATGAGCAGTTCTTC. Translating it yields CASRGTLSSYNEQFF.